The 3 T cell receptor beta chains presented below share a single source sample, sequenced in a study of T cell responses to AZD1222 COVID-19 vaccine. TCRdb keeps only in-frame clones here, not all; method: immunoSEQ multiplex PCR. Seen here are fewer than 200,000 clones, 85% to 95% observed once, and the top ten hold 1% to 1.5%. The sequencing used peripheral blood, collected on day 0 of AZD1222 vaccination. The receptor source for this set is an adult in good health.

The chain has TRBV7-8 and TRBJ1-3; D unresolved. V gave up 1 base and J gave up 0 bases, with 4 bases separating them. The germline CDR1 and CDR2 sequences are SGHVS and FQNEAQ. The CDR3 covers 14 residues. CDR3 sequence reads: CASSLGTSGNTIYF. The CDR3 bases are TGTGCCAGCAGCTTAGGTACCTCTGGAAACACCATATATTTT.

The table lists this clone with a few counts. Other DNA sequences within the sample encode an identical CDR3. The chain carries TRBV5-1 and TRBJ2-5; D is unclear. This CDR3 region has 13 residues. Trimming took 0 bases from V and 1 from J, leaving 4 bases between them. Germline V gene data show CDR1 as SGHRS and CDR2 as YFSETQ. DNA for the CDR3: TGCGCCAGCAGCTTGGGCCGCCAAGAGACCCAGTACTTC. Protein product: CASSLGRQETQYF.

The J gene is TRBJ1-1, the V gene TRBV5-1; D remains ambiguous. V lost 2 bases and J 3 bases, leaving 11 bases between the germline ends. The CDR3 is made up of 14 amino acids. Germline CDR1 and CDR2: SGHRS and YFSETQ. CDR3 DNA: TGCGCCAGCAGCTTTGTCGTCGGAGACACTGAAGCTTTCTTT. It specifies CASSFVVGDTEAFF.